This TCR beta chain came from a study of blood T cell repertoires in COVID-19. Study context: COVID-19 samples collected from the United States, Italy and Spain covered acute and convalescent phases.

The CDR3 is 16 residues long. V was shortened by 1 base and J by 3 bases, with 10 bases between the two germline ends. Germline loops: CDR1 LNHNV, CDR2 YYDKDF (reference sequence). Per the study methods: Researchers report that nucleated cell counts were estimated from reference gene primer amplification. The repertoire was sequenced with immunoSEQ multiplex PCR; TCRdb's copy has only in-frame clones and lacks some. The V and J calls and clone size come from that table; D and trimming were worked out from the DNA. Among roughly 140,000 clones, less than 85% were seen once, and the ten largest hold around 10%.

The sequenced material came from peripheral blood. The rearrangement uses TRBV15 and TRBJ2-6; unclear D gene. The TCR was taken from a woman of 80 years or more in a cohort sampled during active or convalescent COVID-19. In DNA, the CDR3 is TGTGCCACCAGCAGAGGAACGGCGGATGGGGCCAACGTCCTGACTTTC. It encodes CATSRGTADGANVLTF.